The 12 T cell receptor beta chains in this list originate from one sample, sequenced in a study of cytomegalovirus exposure and HLA in healthy donors. The PCR was carried out with 60 Vbeta primers and 13 Jbeta primers. Some clones are missing from TCRdb's copy, which holds only in-frame ones; the method was immunoSEQ multiplex PCR. The sample comprises approximately 200,000 clones, almost 80% of which are singletons, and 1.5% to 2% rests with the top ten. What was sequenced was PBMCs. These receptors all stem from a man younger than 30 in good health and CMV-seronegative.

About this clone itself: Other DNA sequences within the sample encode an identical CDR3. The chain carries TRBV11-2 and TRBJ2-1; 10 nucleotides agree with TRBD2. Looked up from germline, CDR1 is SGHAT and CDR2 is FQNNGV. The CDR3 sequence is 17 residues long. The trim removed 0 bases at V and 0 bases at J, leaving 2 bases unmatched. CDR3 protein: CASSLDLAGGSYNEQFF. CDR3 in DNA: TGTGCCAGCAGCTTAGATTTAGCGGGAGGCTCCTACAATGAGCAGTTCTTC.

The chain joins TRBV6-1 to TRBJ2-7; tentatively, D is TRBD2 (6 bases). The germline V gene encodes CDR1 MNHNS and CDR2 SASEGT. V lost 0 bases and J lost 2, with 11 bases in between. This CDR3 region has 15 residues. The CDR3 DNA is TGTGCCAGCAGTGAAGCGGGAGGAGTACCCTACGAGCAGTACTTC. Translated: CASSEAGGVPYEQYF.

This chain joins TRBV2 and TRBJ2-3, with 10 bases identical to TRBD2. The CDR3 runs to 16 residues. The V gene's germline CDR1 is SNHLY and CDR2 FYNNEI. J was trimmed by 3 bases and V by 1 base; bases with no gene match: 4. CDR3 in DNA: TGTGCCAGCAGTGAAGGGGCTAGCGGGAGAACAGATACGCAGTATTTT. Encoded protein: CASSEGASGRTDTQYF.

As to this clone: In the same sample, other DNA sequences code for this CDR3. The genes are TRBV11-2 and TRBJ2-3; D call uncertain. The V gene's germline CDR1 is SGHAT and CDR2 FQNNGV. The CDR3 contains 14 residues. Between the trimmed V and J ends, which lost 1 base and 0 bases, there was a span of 5 bases. CDR3: CASSLALSTDTQYF. For the CDR3, the DNA is TGTGCCAGCAGCTTAGCCCTTAGCACAGATACGCAGTATTTT.

This chain connects TRBV5-1 to TRBJ2-7; 8 bases agree with TRBD2. The CDR3 loop spans 16 amino acids. Germline trimming cut 4 bases from V and 4 bases from J; bases unmatched to any gene: 13. Germline CDR1 SGHRS, CDR2 YFSETQ. CDR3 in DNA: TGCGCCAGCAGCCCGGGAAGGTCGGGGGGGGTGTACGAGCAGTACTTC. Its translation: CASSPGRSGGVYEQYF.

J is TRBJ1-6 and V is TRBV10-3; the match to TRBD1 covers 11 bases. The germline V gene has CDR1 ENHRY and CDR2 SYGVKD. The J segment lost 9 bases and the V segment lost 2 bases, leaving 0 bases of the junction unmatched. The CDR3 runs to 14 residues. CDR3 sequence: CAISEGTGGSPLHF. CDR3 DNA sequence: TGTGCCATCAGTGAGGGGACAGGGGGTTCACCCCTCCACTTT.

The J gene is TRBJ2-5, the V gene TRBV4-2; 9 bases map to TRBD2. Germline trimming cut 0 bases from V and 3 bases from J; bases unmatched to any gene: 5. Looked up from germline, CDR1 is LGHNA and CDR2 is YNFKEQ. The CDR3 sequence is 16 residues long. Here the CDR3 DNA reads TGTGCCAGCAGCCAAGACCTGACTAGCGGCAAAGAGACCCAGTACTTC. As protein: CASSQDLTSGKETQYF.

The sample holds one count of this clone. The rearrangement links TRBV6-1 to TRBJ1-1, with D unresolved. The CDR3 sequence is 13 residues long. Germline-derived CDR1 and CDR2 are MNHNS and SASEGT. Trimming shortened V by 4 bases and J by 3 bases, and 9 bases separated the two germline ends. CDR3 bases: TGTGCCAGCAGTGCACAGAGGGACACTGAAGCTTTCTTT. Its protein product is CASSAQRDTEAFF.

The chain joins TRBV12-5 to TRBJ1-1, with a weak D call TRBD1 (6 bases). V lost 2 bases and J lost 2, with 9 bases in between. The CDR3 has 14 residues. Germline assignment: CDR1 LGHNT and CDR2 FRNRAP. The DNA for the CDR3 is TGTGCTAGTGGTTTGTTGGACAGCAACACTGAAGCTTTCTTT. It translates to CASGLLDSNTEAFF.

The rearrangement joins TRBV5-4 to TRBJ2-3; 8 bases map to TRBD1. Germline CDR1 SGHNT, CDR2 YYREEE (reference sequence). Unmatched junction bases numbered 6, after V lost 1 base and J lost 2 bases. The CDR3 totals 16 residues. CDR3 nucleotides: TGTGCCAGCAGCTTGCGGGCAGGGGGCAACACAGATACGCAGTATTTT. Amino acids: CASSLRAGGNTDTQYF.

CDR3 in amino acids: CASSYLGTGLNQPQHF. DNA for the CDR3: TGTGCCAGCAGTTACCTCGGGACAGGGCTTAATCAGCCCCAGCATTTT. The chain couples TRBV6-5 to TRBJ1-5; TRBD1 agrees at 9 bases. Unmatched junction bases numbered 6, after V lost 2 bases and J lost 4 bases. Germline loops: CDR1 MNHEY, CDR2 SVGAGI. The CDR3 is made up of 16 amino acids.

This clone was counted a single time. The rearrangement uses TRBV5-1 and TRBJ2-5; TRBD1 aligns across 8 bases. The J call is uncertain, as TRBJ2-7 better fits the DNA end. This CDR3 has 18 residues. Germline V lookup: CDR1 SGHRS, CDR2 YFSETQ. The CDR3 DNA reads TGCGCCAGCAGCTTGGATAAGACAGGGGTCGGGAGAAGGTACGAGCAGTACTTC. Translated: CASSLDKTGVGRRYEQYF.